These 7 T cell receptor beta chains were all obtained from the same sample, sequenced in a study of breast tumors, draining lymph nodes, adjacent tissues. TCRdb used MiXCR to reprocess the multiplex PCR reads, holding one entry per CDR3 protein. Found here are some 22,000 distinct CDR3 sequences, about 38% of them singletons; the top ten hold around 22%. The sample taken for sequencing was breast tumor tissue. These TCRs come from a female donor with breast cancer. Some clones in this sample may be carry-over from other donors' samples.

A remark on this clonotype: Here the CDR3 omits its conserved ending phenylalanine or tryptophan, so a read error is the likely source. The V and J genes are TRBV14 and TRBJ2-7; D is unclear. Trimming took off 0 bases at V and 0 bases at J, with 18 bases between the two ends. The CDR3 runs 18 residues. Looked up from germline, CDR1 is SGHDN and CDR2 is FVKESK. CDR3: CASSQERSTELNSYEQYL. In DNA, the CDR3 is TGTGCCAGCAGCCAAGAGAGATCTACAGAGCTGAACTCCTACGAGCAGTACCTC.

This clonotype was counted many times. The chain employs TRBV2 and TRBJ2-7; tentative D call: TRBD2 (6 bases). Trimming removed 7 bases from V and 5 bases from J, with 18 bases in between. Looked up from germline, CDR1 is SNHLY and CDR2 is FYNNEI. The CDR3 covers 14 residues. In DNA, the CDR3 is TGTGCCAGCAAAGCACGGGGGTTAGAGGACGAGCAGTACTTC. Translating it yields CASKARGLEDEQYF.

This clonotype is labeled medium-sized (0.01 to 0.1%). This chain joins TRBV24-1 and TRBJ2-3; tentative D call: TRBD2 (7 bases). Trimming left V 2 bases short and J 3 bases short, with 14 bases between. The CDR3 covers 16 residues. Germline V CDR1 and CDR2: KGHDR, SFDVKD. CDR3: CATSDSKGGRTDTQYF. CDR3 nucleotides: TGTGCCACCAGTGATTCAAAGGGGGGGAGGACAGATACGCAGTATTTT.

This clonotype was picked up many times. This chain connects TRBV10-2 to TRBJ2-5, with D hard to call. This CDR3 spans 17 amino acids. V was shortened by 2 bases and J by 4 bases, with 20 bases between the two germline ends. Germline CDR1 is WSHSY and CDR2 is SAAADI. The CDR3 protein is CASSEPGFQDLGETQYF. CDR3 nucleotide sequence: TGCGCCAGCAGTGAGCCGGGTTTCCAGGACCTCGGAGAGACCCAGTACTTC.

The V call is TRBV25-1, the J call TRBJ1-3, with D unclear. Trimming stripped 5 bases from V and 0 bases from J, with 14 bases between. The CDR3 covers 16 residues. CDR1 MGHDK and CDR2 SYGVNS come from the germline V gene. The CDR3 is CASSKYTDFSGNTIYF. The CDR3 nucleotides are TGTGCCAGCAGTAAGTATACAGATTTCTCTGGAAACACCATATATTTT.

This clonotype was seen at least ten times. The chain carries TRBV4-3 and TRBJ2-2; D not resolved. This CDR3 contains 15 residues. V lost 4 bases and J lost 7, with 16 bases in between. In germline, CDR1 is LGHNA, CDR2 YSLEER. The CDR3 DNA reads TGCGCCAGCAGCCCAGACATCCTGAGGATCGGGGAGCTGTTTTTT. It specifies CASSPDILRIGELFF.

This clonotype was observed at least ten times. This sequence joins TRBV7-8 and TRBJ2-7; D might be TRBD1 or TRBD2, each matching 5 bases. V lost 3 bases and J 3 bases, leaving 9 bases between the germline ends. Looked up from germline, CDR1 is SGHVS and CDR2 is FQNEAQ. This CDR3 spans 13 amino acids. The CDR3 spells CASSFEGNYEQYF. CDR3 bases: TGTGCCAGCAGCTTTGAGGGGAACTACGAGCAGTACTTC.